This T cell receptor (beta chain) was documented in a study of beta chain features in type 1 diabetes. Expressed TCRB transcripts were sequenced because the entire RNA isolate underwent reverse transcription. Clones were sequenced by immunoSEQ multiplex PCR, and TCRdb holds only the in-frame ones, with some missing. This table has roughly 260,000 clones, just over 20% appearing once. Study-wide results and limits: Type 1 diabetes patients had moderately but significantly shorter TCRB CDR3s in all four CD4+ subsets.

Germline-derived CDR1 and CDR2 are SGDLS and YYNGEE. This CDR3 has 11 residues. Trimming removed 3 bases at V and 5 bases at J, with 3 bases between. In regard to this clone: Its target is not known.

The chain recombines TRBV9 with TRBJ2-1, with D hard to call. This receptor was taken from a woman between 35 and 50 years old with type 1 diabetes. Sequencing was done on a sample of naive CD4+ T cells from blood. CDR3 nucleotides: TGTGCCAGCAGCGCGGACAATGAGCAGTTCTTC. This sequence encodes CASSADNEQFF.